The 18 T cell receptor beta chains reported below all come from one sample, sequenced in a study of cytomegalovirus exposure and HLA in healthy donors. The PCR was carried out with 60 Vbeta primers and 13 Jbeta primers. Profiled with immunoSEQ multiplex PCR; TCRdb holds only in-frame clones, not every one. The sample shows approximately 150,000 clones, 64% of them seen only once. The sample taken for sequencing was PBMCs. Receptors were obtained from a woman between 25 and 40 years old in good health and CMV-seropositive.

This chain joins TRBV19 and TRBJ2-2; D call uncertain. Trimming took off 2 bases at V and 6 bases at J, with 7 bases between the two ends. Germline CDR1 reads LNHDA; CDR2 reads SQIVND (reference sequence). The CDR3 contains 13 residues. The DNA for the CDR3 is TGTGCCAGTAGTATACTATCTGCCGGGGAGCTGTTTTTT. This translates into CASSILSAGELFF.

For this clone: The same CDR3 also results from other DNA sequences found in this sample. The V call is TRBV11-2, the J call TRBJ1-1, with D possibly TRBD1 on 5 matching bases. The CDR3 extends over 15 amino acids. CDR1 and CDR2 (germline): SGHAT, FQNNGV. V lost 5 bases to trimming and J lost 3 bases, with 16 bases between them. The chain's CDR3 is CASSRRAGRDTEAFF. CDR3 DNA sequence: TGTGCCAGCAGCCGAAGGGCAGGGAGGGACACTGAAGCTTTCTTT.

The J gene is TRBJ2-5, the V gene TRBV5-6, with a tentative D call TRBD1 (5 bases). The CDR3 spans 16 residues. Trimming took off 4 bases at V and 1 base at J, with 17 bases between the two ends. Germline V gene data show CDR1 as SGHDT and CDR2 as YYEEEE. CDR3 nucleotides: TGTGCCAGCAGCATAGGTCTCGTCGACAGCCAAGAGACCCAGTACTTC. This sequence encodes CASSIGLVDSQETQYF.

The J gene is TRBJ2-3, the V gene TRBV2; TRBD1 is a possible D gene (6 bases). Germline values: CDR1 SNHLY, CDR2 FYNNEI. V lost 7 bases, J lost 6 bases, and 23 bases lay in between. The CDR3 contains 16 residues. CDR3 sequence: CASKYSRVSGADTQYF. In DNA form, the CDR3 reads TGTGCCAGCAAGTATAGTAGGGTCTCAGGGGCCGATACGCAGTATTTT.

This clone was detected once. CDR3 nucleotide sequence: TGTGCCAGCAGCCTTGGACTTATAAAAGAGACCCAGTACTTC. Translation: CASSLGLIKETQYF. The chain couples TRBV5-4 to TRBJ2-5, with D maybe TRBD2 (5 bases). This CDR3 comprises 14 residues. Germline loops: CDR1 SGHNT, CDR2 YYREEE (reference sequence). V lost 4 bases, J lost 3 bases, and 13 bases lay in between.

The rearrangement uses TRBV18 and TRBJ2-1; D perhaps matches TRBD1 (6 bases). Per the germline V gene, CDR1 is KGHSH and CDR2 is LQKENI. Trimming removed 4 bases at V and 6 bases at J, with 13 bases between. This CDR3 is 14 amino acids long. The CDR3 DNA is TGTGCCAGCTCACGCAGGGGTAAAATCAATGAGCAGTTCTTC. This translates into CASSRRGKINEQFF.

This clone has a single count. This chain joins TRBV28 and TRBJ2-7; D is ambiguous. The CDR3 spans 14 residues. The V and J ends lost 1 base and 4 bases respectively, with 11 bases between them. Germline assignment: CDR1 MDHEN and CDR2 SYDVKM. CDR3 sequence reads: CASSLYPGTYEQYF. In DNA form, the CDR3 reads TGTGCCAGCAGTTTATACCCAGGTACTTACGAGCAGTACTTC.

The V and J genes are TRBV27 and TRBJ2-7, with 9 bases that match TRBD1. Losses at the gene ends were 7 bases for V and 5 bases for J; bases not matched to a gene: 12. Germline V lookup: CDR1 MNHEY, CDR2 SMNVEV (reference sequence). The CDR3 totals 15 residues. The CDR3 nucleotides read TGTGCCAGCAAACGAGGACAGGGGAGGGGGAACGAGCAGTACTTC. It codes for CASKRGQGRGNEQYF.

The rearrangement uses TRBV4-1 and TRBJ2-7; D might be TRBD1 (6 bases). Germline assignment: CDR1 MGHRA and CDR2 YSYEKL. There are 14 residues in the CDR3. The ends were cut back, 1 base at V and 6 bases at J, with 13 bases in the middle. In DNA form, the CDR3 reads TGCGCCAGCAGCCAAGCGGTGGGGGCGGTCGAGCAGTACTTC. It encodes CASSQAVGAVEQYF.

This chain links TRBV7-9 with TRBJ2-7; D unresolved. The CDR3 runs 19 residues. The V and J ends lost 4 bases and 0 bases respectively, with 25 bases between them. Germline loops: CDR1 SEHNR, CDR2 FQNEAQ (reference sequence). CDR3 nucleotides: TGTGCCAGCAGCTCACCTACGGATCGCCGGAGTTCAAGCTCCTACGAGCAGTACTTC. Its protein product is CASSSPTDRRSSSSYEQYF.

The CDR3 spells CASSLSARAGTDTQYF. The CDR3 DNA reads as TGCGCCAGCAGCCTATCGGCGAGAGCGGGCACAGATACGCAGTATTTT. The V call is TRBV4-1, the J call TRBJ2-3; a possible D gene is TRBD2 (5 bases). This CDR3 has 16 residues. V was cut by 4 bases and J by 1 base, with 15 bases left in between. Germline loops: CDR1 MGHRA, CDR2 YSYEKL.

To note about this clone: The germline gene is not matched at one end of the junction; a read error may be the cause. V usage is TRBV7-9 and J usage is TRBJ2-3; D is uncertain. Germline loops: CDR1 SEHNR, CDR2 FQNEAQ (reference sequence). The CDR3 has 12 residues. The CDR3 is CSSSLEYDTQYF. CDR3 bases: TGTTCCAGCAGCTTAGAATATGATACGCAGTATTTT.

This clone has only a few counts. V is TRBV4-2 and J is TRBJ2-3, with TRBD2 as a possible D gene (7 bases). This CDR3 comprises 24 residues. CDR1 is LGHNA, CDR2 YNFKEQ, per germline. V shed 0 bases and J shed 4 bases, with 38 bases lying between them. CDR3 sequence reads: CASSQDPVGGANYVRLSTADTQYF. DNA of the CDR3: TGTGCCAGCAGCCAAGATCCTGTAGGGGGGGCAAATTATGTGCGTCTTAGCACCGCAGATACGCAGTATTTT.

This clone was counted a few times. The V call is TRBV5-1, the J call TRBJ2-5, with 7 nucleotides matching TRBD1. Germline CDR1 is SGHRS and CDR2 is YFSETQ. J was trimmed by 1 base and V by 4 bases; bases with no gene match: 4. The CDR3 has 14 residues. CDR3 DNA sequence: TGCGCCAGCAGCCTAGGGACAGCCCAAGAGACCCAGTACTTC. Translating gives CASSLGTAQETQYF.

The chain is built from TRBV5-1 and TRBJ2-7; 7 nucleotides agree with TRBD1. In germline, CDR1 is SGHRS, CDR2 YFSETQ. Trimming took 0 bases from V and 3 from J; bases not matched to a gene: 3. CDR3 length: 14 amino acids. CDR3 in DNA: TGCGCCAGCAGCTTGGTTGCAGGGGGCTACGAGCAGTACTTC. Protein: CASSLVAGGYEQYF.

A note on this clone: This may arise from a read error, as a much more abundant clone is one base away. V is TRBV6-1 and J is TRBJ1-6; the match to TRBD1 covers 7 bases. This CDR3 has 16 residues. The junction had 9 bases not matched to a gene; V was cut back by 3 bases and J by 7 bases. Germline V CDR1 and CDR2: MNHNS, SASEGT. CDR3 sequence (DNA): TGTGCCAGCAGTGATCGGGGACAGAAGTCGAATTCACCCCTCCACTTT. Protein sequence: CASSDRGQKSNSPLHF.

V usage is TRBV28 and J usage is TRBJ1-5; TRBD1 matches at 7 bases. The CDR3 loop spans 14 amino acids. The junction had 9 bases not matched to a gene; V was cut back by 7 bases and J by 6 bases. The germline V gene encodes CDR1 MDHEN and CDR2 SYDVKM. As DNA, the CDR3 is TGTGCCAGCACCGCAGGGGGATCAGGTCAGCCCCAGCATTTT. Its protein is CASTAGGSGQPQHF. The variable domain in full, completed from reference TRBV28 and TRBJ1-5, reads DVKVTQSSRYLVKRTGEKVFLECVQDMDHENMFWYRQDPGLGLRLIYFSYDVKMKEKGDIPEGYSVSREKKERFSLILESASTNQTSMYLCASTAGGSGQPQHFGDGTRLSIL.

This clone was picked up a small number of times. The CDR3 DNA sequence: TGTGCCAGCACCCTGGGGGCCCAGCCCCAGCATTTT. Translating gives CASTLGAQPQHF. The chain is built from TRBV2 and TRBJ1-5; D might be TRBD1 (6 bases). The CDR3 contains 12 residues. The germline V gene encodes CDR1 SNHLY and CDR2 FYNNEI. The ends were cut back, 7 bases at V and 7 bases at J, with 11 bases in the middle.